The clone carrying this T cell receptor beta chain was seen more than once but under ten times. The sample originates from a study of T cells in Graves' hyperthyroidism and ophthalmopathy. RNA transcripts gave rise to amplified TCR beta CDR3 regions. The HTBI set primed first-round TCR CDR3 RT-PCR. One entry per CDR3 protein, called by TCRdb with MiXCR from the multiplex PCR reads. The sample includes 650,000 to 850,000 distinct CDR3 sequences, about 19% of them seen just once. Trimming removed 4 bases from V and 1 base from J, with 7 bases in between. The CDR3 covers 13 residues. Per the germline V gene, CDR1 is MNHEY and CDR2 is SVGAGI.

The sequence was collected from a woman aged 50 to 60 with Graves' hyperthyroidism that later progressed to Graves' ophthalmopathy. Sequenced sample: blood. This chain joins TRBV6-5 and TRBJ1-1; D is unresolved. This chain's CDR3 is CASSWSGNTEAFF. CDR3 bases: TGTGCCAGCAGTTGGTCAGGGAACACTGAAGCTTTCTTT.